The 19 T cell receptor beta chains below all came from one sample that was sequenced in a study of regulatory T cells in long-lasting Graves disease. HTBI primers from iRepertoire and Arm-PCR of CDR3 regions yielded the TCR beta libraries. TCRdb re-derived calls from the multiplex PCR reads in MiXCR, one entry per CDR3 protein. The sample contains 540,000 or so distinct CDR3 sequences, approximately 13% of which appear only once. The time point denotes: newly diagnosed GD, antithyroid drugs for less than 3 months. PBMC-derived RNA was used for the TCR library. This sample also belongs to another study, concerning T cells in Graves' hyperthyroidism and ophthalmopathy.

The specimen comprised peripheral blood mononuclear cells (PBMCs), sampled at new diagnosis, from a patient treated with antithyroid drugs. The receptor set was obtained from a man aged 25-45 years with Graves disease.

The chain couples TRBV27 to TRBJ2-1, with TRBD1 matching over 12 bases. The CDR3 spans 16 residues. Germline CDR1 and CDR2: MNHEY and SMNVEV (reference sequence). V gave up 5 bases and J gave up 5 bases; unmatched junction bases: 7. In DNA form, the CDR3 reads TGTGCCAGCAGTCCCGGGACAGGGGGCGCCCACAATGAGCAGTTCTTC. Its protein is CASSPGTGGAHNEQFF.

The chain couples TRBV15 to TRBJ1-6; D call uncertain. Germline assignment: CDR1 LNHNV and CDR2 YYDKDF (reference sequence). The CDR3 sequence is 14 residues long. The V end lost 9 bases, the J end lost 7 bases, and 16 bases lay between the germline ends. The CDR3 sequence: CATTPGIENSPLHF. In DNA, the CDR3 is TGTGCCACAACACCCGGGATAGAGAATTCACCCCTCCACTTT.

This clonotype occurred many times. The chain combines TRBV12-3 or TRBV12-4 with TRBJ1-6; D is uncertain. The CDR3 has 14 residues. The V and J ends lost 7 bases and 6 bases respectively, with 13 bases between them. This CDR3 is CASTPGRGNSPLHF. The DNA of the CDR3 is TGTGCCAGCACCCCTGGGCGCGGTAATTCACCCCTCCACTTT.

This clonotype was detected once. The chain combines TRBV7-9 with TRBJ2-7; TRBD2 matches 7 bases. V lost 7 bases, J lost 6 bases, and 18 bases stayed unmatched. Germline assignment: CDR1 SEHNR and CDR2 FQNEAQ (reference sequence). The CDR3 sequence is 16 residues long. The CDR3 loop reads CASTRSSGAKRAEQYF. In DNA form, the CDR3 reads TGTGCCAGCACCCGGTCTAGCGGAGCGAAACGTGCCGAGCAGTACTTC.

This chain connects TRBV27 to TRBJ2-5, with no clear D. V was trimmed by 2 bases and J by 4 bases, leaving 8 bases between them. The CDR3 has 13 amino acids. CDR1 MNHEY and CDR2 SMNVEV come from the germline V gene (reference sequence). The DNA of the CDR3 is TGTGCCAGCAGTTTACCCCTAAGAGAGACCCAGTACTTC. Translated: CASSLPLRETQYF.

J is TRBJ2-2 and V is TRBV7-7, with TRBD2 as a possible D gene (6 bases). Germline lookup yields CDR1 SSHAT and CDR2 FNYEAQ (reference sequence). The CDR3 consists of 13 residues. The CDR3 loop is CASGIGDTGELFF. CDR3 nucleotides: TGTGCTAGCGGAATAGGGGACACCGGGGAGCTGTTTTTT.

V usage is TRBV20-1 and J usage is TRBJ2-5, with TRBD2 identical over 10 bases. The germline gives CDR1 DFQATT, CDR2 SNEGSKA (reference sequence). This CDR3 is 14 amino acids long. With V trimmed by 4 bases and J by 4 bases, 6 bases remained unmatched. The CDR3 region is CSAMSGRAPETQYF. The CDR3 region has the DNA TGCAGTGCTATGAGCGGGAGGGCCCCAGAGACCCAGTACTTC.

This clonotype has more than one count but fewer than ten. A read error may explain this, as a much larger clone is one base away. This chain joins TRBV12-3 or TRBV12-4 and TRBJ2-1, with 15 bases lining up with TRBD2. There are 16 residues in the CDR3. Germline trimming cut 3 bases from V and 12 bases from J; bases unmatched to any gene: 9. CDR3 amino acids: CASSLDGLAGGRGQFF. CDR3 in DNA: TGTGCCAGCAGTTTGGATGGACTAGCGGGAGGGAGGGGGCAGTTCTTC.

DNA of the CDR3: TGCAGTGCTAGAGCCCCGGACAGGGGGGACAATGAGCAGTTCTTC. Translation: CSARAPDRGDNEQFF. The gene calls are TRBV20-1 and TRBJ2-1; 10 bases map to TRBD1. V dropped 1 base and J dropped 5; count of bases not matched to a gene: 5. The V gene's germline CDR1 is DFQATT and CDR2 SNEGSKA (reference sequence). The CDR3 is made up of 15 amino acids.

The rearrangement joins TRBV7-2 to TRBJ2-2, with D possibly matching TRBD1 (6 bases). Looked up from germline, CDR1 is SGHTA and CDR2 is FQGNSA. The CDR3 has 14 residues. V was pared by 5 bases and J by 4 bases, with 11 bases between. CDR3 amino acids: CASSLQGSTGELFF. Here the CDR3 DNA reads TGTGCCAGCAGCCTACAGGGTAGCACCGGGGAGCTGTTTTTT.

At least ten counts were recorded for this clonotype. CDR3 protein: CASRQRGFLSSYNEQFF. The CDR3 DNA follows: TGTGCCAGCAGGCAAAGGGGGTTCCTAAGCTCCTACAATGAGCAGTTCTTC. V gene TRBV2 combines with J gene TRBJ2-1; TRBD1 is a possible D gene (6 bases). This CDR3 is built from 17 residues. The V end lost 6 bases, the J end lost 0 bases, and 18 bases lay between the germline ends. Looked up from germline, CDR1 is SNHLY and CDR2 is FYNNEI.

This clonotype was seen ten or more times. The chain couples TRBV10-3 to TRBJ2-3; 7 positions match TRBD1. Germline V lookup: CDR1 ENHRY, CDR2 SYGVKD. The CDR3 sequence is 14 residues long. The V gene end was trimmed by 2 bases and the J gene end by 7 bases; junction bases not matched to a gene: 6. CDR3 sequence: CAISEPYRGNTQYF. The CDR3 coding sequence is TGTGCCATCAGTGAGCCCTACAGGGGAAATACGCAGTATTTT.

This clonotype occurred many times. This chain links TRBV5-1 with TRBJ2-7; D gene ambiguous. Germline V CDR1 and CDR2: SGHRS, YFSETQ. The ends were cut back, 0 bases at V and 7 bases at J, with 5 bases in the middle. The length of the CDR3 is 11 residues. The DNA of the CDR3 is TGCGCCAGCAGCTTGGACGGTGAGCAGTACTTC. Protein sequence: CASSLDGEQYF.

This clonotype was observed many times. V and J are TRBV10-1 and TRBJ2-7; D may be TRBD1 or TRBD2 (5 bases each). V shed 4 bases and J shed 2 bases, with 12 bases lying between them. This CDR3 comprises 14 residues. Germline V gene lookup returns CDR1 WNHNN and CDR2 SYGVQD (reference sequence). Here the CDR3 DNA reads TGCGCCAGCAGTGGGGGACCAACCCCCTACGAGCAGTACTTC. It is translated as CASSGGPTPYEQYF.

In this sample, this clonotype turned up many times. This chain uses TRBV12-3 or TRBV12-4 with TRBJ2-5; D uncertain. This CDR3 spans 13 amino acids. Trimming took 8 bases from V and 4 from J, leaving 14 bases between them. This CDR3 reads CASRWDVRETQYF. As DNA, the CDR3 is TGTGCCAGCCGCTGGGATGTTAGAGAGACCCAGTACTTC.

This clonotype was detected only a few times. The V and J genes are TRBV19 and TRBJ1-2; D remains ambiguous. The CDR3 extends over 14 amino acids. CDR1 is LNHDA and CDR2 is SQIVND in the germline V gene (reference sequence). The germline V and J ends were trimmed by 2 bases and 2 bases, with 9 bases remaining between them. As DNA, the CDR3 is TGTGCCAGTAGTATATTTGCAGCCAACTATGGCTACACCTTC. This translates into CASSIFAANYGYTF.

This clonotype has only a few counts. The rearrangement joins TRBV7-2 to TRBJ2-2; a weak D match, TRBD1 (5 bases). V was cut by 2 bases and J by 0 bases, with 16 bases left in between. Germline CDR1 reads SGHTA; CDR2 reads FQGNSA. The CDR3 extends over 18 amino acids. DNA for the CDR3: TGTGCCAGCAGCTTATTAGGGGTTGGCAGCACGAACACCGGGGAGCTGTTTTTT. Its protein product is CASSLLGVGSTNTGELFF.

At least ten counts were recorded for this clonotype. One end of the junction fails to match germline, which may point to a read error. The rearrangement joins TRBV7-2 to TRBJ1-3; possibly TRBD1 for D (5 bases). Germline values: CDR1 SGHTA, CDR2 FQGNSA. This CDR3 is 13 amino acids long. The CDR3 coding sequence is TGCGCCAGCAGCTTGGGGGCTGGAAACACCATATATTTT. As protein: CASSLGAGNTIYF. The entire variable domain, with the rest obtained from reference TRBV7-2 and TRBJ1-3, is as follows: GAGVSQSPSNKVTEKGKDVELRCDPISGHTALYWYRQSLGQGLEFLIYFQGNSAPDKSGLPSDRFSAERTGGSVSTLTIQRTQQEDSAVYLCASSLGAGNTIYFGEGSWLTVV.

This clonotype was seen many times. This chain links TRBV12-5 with TRBJ2-3, with no clear D. This CDR3 contains 11 residues. Between the trimmed V and J ends, which lost 5 bases and 5 bases, there was a span of 5 bases. Per the germline V gene, CDR1 is LGHNT and CDR2 is FRNRAP. CDR3 sequence: CASGPGDTQYF. CDR3 in DNA: TGTGCTAGTGGTCCGGGAGATACGCAGTATTTT. The whole variable domain, remainder taken from reference TRBV12-5 and TRBJ2-3, is DARVTQTPRHKVTEMGQEVTMRCQPILGHNTVFWYRQTMMQGLELLAYFRNRAPLDDSGMPKDRFSAEMPDATLATLKIQPSEPRDSAVYFCASGPGDTQYFGPGTRLTVL.